This TCR beta chain was retrieved from a study of T-cell reconstitution after alpha-beta-depleted transplantation in children. The authors prepared the TCRbeta library with unique molecular identifiers. TCRdb reprocessed the PCR reads via MiXCR and lists one record per CDR3 protein. The data show about 610,000 distinct CDR3 sequences, over 20% seen once. Concerning this clonotype: The antigen is unknown.

Study results and caveats: The origin of alpha-beta T cells about two months after transplant was reportedly several hundred expanded graft clones. TCRbeta diversity was high at day 60 in some patients (a result of surviving recipient T cells and thymic progenitors).

Trimming pared 3 bases from V and 1 base from J, leaving 6 bases between. Germline CDR1 reads MGHDK; CDR2 reads SYGVNS. The CDR3 runs 14 residues. The chain carries TRBV25-1 and TRBJ2-2; D unclear. This TCR was sampled from a boy less than two years old with Wiskott-Aldrich syndrome, due to receive a stem cell transplant. The sample was PBMCs, taken before TCRalphabeta/CD19-depleted stem cell transplant. The CDR3 DNA reads TGTGCCAGCAGTGATCGTCGGAACACCGGGGAGCTGTTTTTT. Encoded protein: CASSDRRNTGELFF.